The rows below give T cell receptor beta chains drawn from one sample of a study of CD8 T cells in ankylosing spondylitis. TCRdb itself ran the 5' RACE reads through MiXCR, one entry per CDR3 protein. In the table there are over 700,000 distinct CDR3 sequences, 15% to 20% of which are singletons. Material for sequencing was blood, either unsorted or a sorted T cell fraction (not recorded which). All receptors come from a male donor with ankylosing spondylitis. The CDR3 runs from the conserved cysteine through the conserved F or W. D genes are given only for firm matches. Size tells how often a clone was seen (once, few, many) or the class of an expanded clone, and some rows leave it out.

clone_size | j_call | d_call | v_call | cdr3_nt | cdr3_aa
- | TRBJ2-3 | - | TRBV11-2 | TGTGCCAGCAGCTTCGCCGCCCAGGGGACTAGCACAGATACGCAGTATTTT | CASSFAAQGTSTDTQYF
few | TRBJ2-2 | - | TRBV7-9 | TGTGCCAGCAGCTTACTAGCACTCGAAACCGGGGAGCTGTTTTTT | CASSLLALETGELFF
few | TRBJ2-1 | TRBD1 | TRBV27 | TGTGCCAGCAGTTTATCCTTTTGGGACAGGGGCTACAATGAGCAGTTCTTC | CASSLSFWDRGYNEQFF
- | TRBJ2-1 | - | TRBV5-1 | TGCGCCAGCAGCTTGACTGGGACCGGAGAGGATGAGCAGTTCTTC | CASSLTGTGEDEQFF
few | TRBJ2-3 | - | TRBV7-3 | TGTGCCAGCAGCTTATTATCTGGACCCACAGATACGCAGTATTTT | CASSLLSGPTDTQYF
few | TRBJ1-6 | TRBD1 | TRBV20-1 | TGCAGTGCGCAGACAGGGGTTCGGCATTCACCCCTCCACTTT | CSAQTGVRHSPLHF
few | TRBJ2-7 | - | TRBV12-3/TRBV12-4 | TGTGCCAGCAGTTTGTGGCAGGGTGACGAGCAGTACTTC | CASSLWQGDEQYF
- | TRBJ2-3 | TRBD2 | TRBV10-2 | TGCGCCAGCAGTGTAAGCGGGATTTGGGATACGCAGTATTTT | CASSVSGIWDTQYF
many | TRBJ1-4 | TRBD1 | TRBV7-2 | TGTGCCAGCAGCTCCAGGGGGCCAGGTGAAAAACTGTTTTTT | CASSSRGPGEKLFF
- | TRBJ1-2 | TRBD1 | TRBV9 | TGTGCCAGCAGCGTAGGGACAGGGGACTATGGCTACACCTTC | CASSVGTGDYGYTF
few | TRBJ2-5 | TRBD1 | TRBV12-3/TRBV12-4 | TGTGCCAGCACTGTCAGGGGGCGAGTGGAGACCCAGTACTTC | CASTVRGRVETQYF
- | TRBJ2-1 | TRBD1 | TRBV29-1 | TGCAGCGTTGGGACAGGGCGTGAGCAGTTCTTC | CSVGTGREQFF
few | TRBJ2-3 | - | TRBV20-1 | TGCAGTGCTCAAGACAGCAGATCTAGCACAGATACGCAGTATTTT | CSAQDSRSSTDTQYF
- | TRBJ1-4 | TRBD1 | TRBV20-1 | TGCAGTGCTATCCCGGGAGACAGGGGGTTGGGAAAACTGTTTTTT | CSAIPGDRGLGKLFF
- | TRBJ2-1 | - | TRBV6-1 | TGTGCCAGCAAGAGGGGGATCGTGGATGAGCAGTTCTTC | CASKRGIVDEQFF
few | TRBJ1-3 | TRBD1 | TRBV5-5 | TGTGCCAGCAGCCGAGCCGGGACAGGTGGAAACACCATATATTTT | CASSRAGTGGNTIYF
few | TRBJ2-4 | TRBD1 | TRBV12-3/TRBV12-4 | TGTGCCAGCAGTTTAGTGACAGGGGCACCCAAAAACATTCAGTACTTC | CASSLVTGAPKNIQYF
few | TRBJ2-1 | - | TRBV20-1 | TGCAGTGCTAGAGAGGGCACCCTGTCCTACAATGAGCAGTTCTTC | CSAREGTLSYNEQFF
- | TRBJ2-5 | - | TRBV6-7 | TGTGCCAGCAGTTACTTGGGGACCCAGTACTTC | CASSYLGTQYF
few | TRBJ2-7 | - | TRBV10-2 | TGCGCCAGCAGTGAGTCGGGGCTAGATTACGAGCAGTACTTC | CASSESGLDYEQYF
- | TRBJ1-5 | - | TRBV7-2 | TGTGCCAGCAGCCCCCGGGGAAGGAGCAATCAGCCCCAGCATTTT | CASSPRGRSNQPQHF
few | TRBJ2-1 | - | TRBV5-5 | TGTGCCAGCAGCCGCGACGATGAGCAGTTCTTC | CASSRDDEQFF
- | TRBJ2-2 | TRBD2 | TRBV27 | TGTGCCAGCATGCGAGGAGTGCTAGCGGGAGGATCCGGGGAGCTGTTTTTT | CASMRGVLAGGSGELFF
- | TRBJ2-2 | - | TRBV15 | TGTGCCACCAGCAGAACGTGGGGGGACTTAAACACCGGGGAGCTGTTTTTT | CATSRTWGDLNTGELFF
- | TRBJ2-1 | - | TRBV11-2 | TGTGCCAGCAGCTTACGGTGGGACAATTCCTACAATGAGCAGTTCTTC | CASSLRWDNSYNEQFF
few | TRBJ2-2 | TRBD2 | TRBV9 | TGTGCCAGCACTGTTGCGGGAGTGGGCACCGGGGAGCTGTTTTTT | CASTVAGVGTGELFF
- | TRBJ2-7 | TRBD2 | TRBV5-1 | TGCGCCAGCAGACCTGGCCTCACTAGCGGTCCCTACGAGCAGTACTTC | CASRPGLTSGPYEQYF
few | TRBJ2-3 | TRBD2 | TRBV7-2 | TGTGCCAGCAGCCAAAGCGGGAGGGCCCCTGATACGCAGTATTTT | CASSQSGRAPDTQYF
- | TRBJ1-6 | - | TRBV4-1 | TGCGCCAGCAGGGACATCCTCGCTAATTCACCCCTCCACTTT | CASRDILANSPLHF
- | TRBJ2-3 | - | TRBV29-1 | TGCAGCGTTGTAAAGGGCACAGATACGCAGTATTTT | CSVVKGTDTQYF
- | TRBJ2-2 | - | TRBV10-2 | TGCGCCAGCAGGGGGGAAGGCGGGGAGCTGTTTTTT | CASRGEGGELFF
- | TRBJ2-1 | TRBD2 | TRBV12-3/TRBV12-4 | TGTGCCAGCAGCAAGGGACTAGCGGGAGGAGCCTACAATGAGCAGTTCTTC | CASSKGLAGGAYNEQFF
- | TRBJ2-7 | - | TRBV29-1 | TGCAGCGTGTGTATCGACCCCCTCTACGAGCAGTACTTC | CSVCIDPLYEQYF
- | TRBJ2-7 | - | TRBV4-1 | TGCGCCAGCAGCCAAGATGGAAAGTACGAGCAGTACTTC | CASSQDGKYEQYF